The 18 T cell receptor beta chains below were found in one sample sequenced in a study of cytomegalovirus exposure and HLA in healthy donors. TCRdb's copy holds only in-frame clones and misses some; the assay was immunoSEQ multiplex PCR. The table records around 130,000 clones, about 90% of them present only once. The sequencing input was PBMCs. These TCRs come from a man aged 30 to 45 in good health and CMV-seronegative.

This sequence joins TRBV6-5 and TRBJ1-1, with TRBD1 as a possible D gene (6 bases). The ends were cut back, 6 bases at V and 1 base at J, with 15 bases in the middle. CDR1 and CDR2 from the germline V gene are MNHEY and SVGAGI. This CDR3 has 15 residues. CDR3 DNA: TGTGCCAGCAGCCTACCGGGACACGAGAACACTGAAGCTTTCTTT. Amino acid sequence: CASSLPGHENTEAFF.

In DNA form, the CDR3 reads TGTGCCACCAGCAGCGGGACAGGGGGCAGAGAAGAAGCTTTCTTT. Its protein is CATSSGTGGREEAFF. The chain employs TRBV15 and TRBJ1-1, with 12 nucleotides matching TRBD1. The CDR3 is made up of 15 amino acids. CDR1 is LNHNV and CDR2 is YYDKDF in the germline V gene (reference sequence). V lost 3 bases to trimming and J lost 8 bases; unmatched junction nucleotides: 7.

The rearrangement links TRBV20-1 to TRBJ2-3; the D gene is possibly TRBD1 (6 bases). The V end lost 7 bases, the J end lost 2 bases, and 7 bases lay between the germline ends. CDR1 is DFQATT and CDR2 is SNEGSKA in the germline V gene (reference sequence). The length of the CDR3 is 11 residues. The chain's CDR3 is CSGGHTDTQYF. CDR3 sequence (DNA): TGCAGTGGGGGGCACACAGATACGCAGTATTTT.

The J gene is TRBJ1-5, the V gene TRBV15; D is undetermined. Between the trimmed V and J ends, which lost 4 bases and 3 bases, there was a span of 7 bases. Germline assignment: CDR1 LNHNV and CDR2 YYDKDF (reference sequence). This CDR3 spans 13 amino acids. This chain's CDR3 is CATSKRSNQPQHF. The CDR3 coding sequence is TGTGCCACCAGCAAGCGTTCCAATCAGCCCCAGCATTTT. The complete variable domain, with remaining parts taken from reference TRBV15 and TRBJ1-5, reads DAMVIQNPRYQVTQFGKPVTLSCSQTLNHNVMYWYQQKSSQAPKLLFHYYDKDFNNEADTPDNFQSRRPNTSFCFLDIRSPGLGDTAMYLCATSKRSNQPQHFGDGTRLSIL.

V and J are TRBV7-9 and TRBJ2-1, with 7 bases fitting TRBD1. Per germline, CDR1 SEHNR and CDR2 FQNEAQ (reference sequence). The CDR3 runs to 16 residues. With V trimmed by 0 bases and J by 7 bases, 9 bases remained unmatched. CDR3 in amino acids: CASSLADRPVGNEQFF. CDR3 bases: TGTGCCAGCAGCTTAGCGGACAGGCCGGTAGGAAATGAGCAGTTCTTC.

The genes are TRBV7-3 and TRBJ2-1; D might be TRBD1 (5 bases). The V gene's germline CDR1 is SGHTA and CDR2 FQGTGA. V gave up 3 bases and J gave up 1 base, with 7 bases separating them. This CDR3 spans 14 amino acids. CDR3 amino acids: CASSFSGSYNEQFF. The CDR3 DNA follows: TGTGCCAGCAGCTTTTCAGGGTCCTACAATGAGCAGTTCTTC.

The CDR3 DNA reads as TGCGCCAGCAGCCAAGATCTACTAGGGAGGACCAATGAGCAGTTCTTC. Amino acids: CASSQDLLGRTNEQFF. The V and J genes are TRBV4-3 and TRBJ2-1; perhaps TRBD2 as D (6 bases). The V gene's germline CDR1 is LGHNA and CDR2 YSLEER. Between the trimmed V and J ends, which lost 0 bases and 6 bases, there was a span of 15 bases. The CDR3 loop spans 16 amino acids.

The chain couples TRBV18 to TRBJ2-3, with unresolved D. CDR3 length: 13 residues. V shed 6 bases and J shed 2 bases, with 9 bases lying between them. Germline CDR1 reads KGHSH; CDR2 reads LQKENI. CDR3 region: CASSPAVTDTQYF. CDR3 in DNA: TGTGCCAGCTCCCCCGCGGTCACAGATACGCAGTATTTT.

V is TRBV19 and J is TRBJ1-1, with D possibly being TRBD1 (6 bases). CDR3 length equals 14 residues. Germline CDR1 is LNHDA and CDR2 is SQIVND (reference sequence). V lost 7 bases and J 0 bases, leaving 12 bases between the germline ends. CDR3 region: CASTGRDMNTEAFF. The CDR3 region has the DNA TGTGCCAGTACGGGGAGGGACATGAACACTGAAGCTTTCTTT.

V usage is TRBV13 and J usage is TRBJ2-1; possible D gene TRBD2, 6 bases. V lost 7 bases and J 2 bases, leaving 15 bases between the germline ends. The CDR3 contains 15 residues. CDR1 is PRHDT and CDR2 is FYEKMQ in the germline V gene (reference sequence). The CDR3 spells CASTPGAGTYNEQFF. In DNA, the CDR3 is TGTGCCAGCACTCCAGGAGCGGGTACCTACAATGAGCAGTTCTTC.

The CDR3 spells CASSRTSGNNEQFF. As DNA, the CDR3 is TGTGCCAGCAGTCGGACTAGCGGAAACAATGAGCAGTTCTTC. The chain is built from TRBV11-1 and TRBJ2-1; 10 positions agree with TRBD2. The CDR3 length is 14 residues. V shed 6 bases and J 5 bases; nucleotides not matched to a gene: 4. Germline V lookup: CDR1 SGHAT, CDR2 FQDESV (reference sequence).

The chain is built from TRBV2 and TRBJ1-2; possible D gene TRBD1, 5 bases. The germline V gene encodes CDR1 SNHLY and CDR2 FYNNEI. This CDR3 is built from 13 residues. Between the trimmed V and J ends, which lost 7 bases and 0 bases, there was a span of 9 bases. CDR3 region: CASTGEPNYGYTF. CDR3 in DNA: TGTGCCAGCACGGGGGAGCCTAACTATGGCTACACCTTC.

With respect to this clone: Other DNA sequences in the sample encode the same CDR3. The J gene is TRBJ1-1, the V gene TRBV5-1; tentatively, D is TRBD1 (5 bases). Trimming shortened V by 0 bases and J by 1 base, and 7 bases separated the two germline ends. Germline loops: CDR1 SGHRS, CDR2 YFSETQ. The CDR3 is 14 residues long. Here the CDR3 reads CASSLAGGNTEAFF. For the CDR3, the DNA is TGCGCCAGCAGCTTGGCCGGGGGGAACACTGAAGCTTTCTTT. The full variable domain, completed using reference TRBV5-1 and TRBJ1-1, is KAGVTQTPRYLIKTRGQQVTLSCSPISGHRSVSWYQQTPGQGLQFLFEYFSETQRNKGNFPGRFSGRQFSNSRSEMNVSTLELGDSALYLCASSLAGGNTEAFFGQGTRLTVV.

The gene calls are TRBV30 and TRBJ2-1, with 9 bases fitting TRBD1. V lost 5 bases and J lost 4; bases outside the gene matches: 12. CDR1 GTSNPN and CDR2 SVGIG come from the germline V gene (reference sequence). This CDR3 spans 16 amino acids. CDR3 residues: CAWEPGQGRGYNEQFF. The DNA of the CDR3 is TGTGCCTGGGAGCCGGGACAGGGAAGGGGATACAATGAGCAGTTCTTC.

This chain uses TRBV11-1 with TRBJ2-2, with 7 nucleotides matching TRBD2. CDR3 length: 15 residues. CDR1 and CDR2 (germline): SGHAT, FQDESV (reference sequence). Losses at the gene ends were 8 bases for V and 7 bases for J; bases not matched to a gene: 13. As DNA, the CDR3 is TGTGCCAGCTGCCCGGTGGGGGGGTCCGGCGGGGAGCTGTTTTTT. This translates into CASCPVGGSGGELFF.

This chain connects TRBV5-6 to TRBJ1-4; 9 bases fit TRBD1. The CDR3 totals 16 residues. Germline CDR1 SGHDT, CDR2 YYEEEE. Germline trimming cut 1 base from V and 6 bases from J; bases unmatched to any gene: 7. The CDR3 sequence is CASSLKRQGGYEKLFF. In DNA, the CDR3 is TGTGCCAGCAGCTTGAAACGACAGGGGGGGTATGAAAAACTGTTTTTT.

V gene TRBV5-6 combines with J gene TRBJ2-7; TRBD2 matches at 16 bases. Unmatched junction bases numbered 11, after V lost 4 bases and J lost 4 bases. The CDR3 has 18 residues. Germline values: CDR1 SGHDT, CDR2 YYEEEE. The CDR3 spells CASSGPGTSGGARYEQYF. CDR3 sequence (DNA): TGTGCCAGCAGCGGCCCCGGGACTAGCGGGGGGGCCAGGTACGAGCAGTACTTC.

The chain links TRBV6-5 to TRBJ1-1, with TRBD1 matching over 8 bases. The CDR3 length is 13 residues. The germline V gene has CDR1 MNHEY and CDR2 SVGAGI. Losses at the gene ends were 5 bases for V and 5 bases for J; bases not matched to a gene: 4. The DNA for the CDR3 is TGTGCCAGCAGTGACAGGGGAGTGACTGAAGCTTTCTTT. Translated, it gives CASSDRGVTEAFF.